This entry lists 29 T cell receptor beta chains sequenced from one sample in a study of T cell repertoires in cytomegalovirus infection. TCRdb re-derived calls from the reads in MiXCR, one entry per CDR3 protein. This sample has some 150,000 distinct CDR3 sequences, with roughly 6% found just once. Sequencing input: PBMCs. The receptors shown here come from a human donor in good health (CMV status not recorded). Some clones in this sample may be carry-over from other donors' samples.

In its sample, this clonotype was seen many times. CDR3 sequence reads: CAEGRTNTEAFF. CDR3 DNA sequence: TGTGCCGAGGGGCGGACGAACACTGAAGCTTTCTTT. This chain uses TRBV7-2 with TRBJ1-1; possible D gene TRBD1, 5 bases. Germline CDR1 is SGHTA and CDR2 is FQGNSA. This CDR3 region has 12 residues. Trimming cost V 11 bases and J 1 base, with 11 bases left between them.

The J gene is TRBJ1-6, the V gene TRBV14; no clear D gene. CDR3 length: 13 amino acids. CDR1 and CDR2 from the germline V gene are SGHDN and FVKESK. V lost 3 bases to trimming and J lost 7 bases, with 7 bases between them. The CDR3 nucleotides read TGTGCCAGCAGCCAGCTGGAGAATTCACCCCTCCACTTT. It translates to CASSQLENSPLHF.

This clonotype has a count of ten or more. This chain connects TRBV7-2 to TRBJ2-4, with 8 bases fitting TRBD2. V dropped 1 base and J dropped 0; count of bases not matched to a gene: 2. In germline, CDR1 is SGHTA, CDR2 FQGNSA. CDR3 length: 16 amino acids. The CDR3 protein is CASSLGGGLAKNIQYF. CDR3 DNA sequence: TGTGCCAGCAGCTTAGGCGGGGGGCTAGCCAAAAACATTCAGTACTTC.

The table lists this clonotype with many counts. The junction departs from germline at one end; a sequencing error may be responsible. The gene calls are TRBV28 and TRBJ1-4; D is unresolved. Germline V gene sequence: CDR1 MDHEN, CDR2 SYDVKM. The CDR3 sequence is 14 residues long. CDR3 nucleotides: TGTGCCAGCAGTCCGGTCGGGAACAATGAAGAACTGTTTTTT. This encodes CASSPVGNNEELFF.

In regard to this clonotype: Its ends do not fully match the called genes, so a read error is possible. The genes are TRBV7-9 and TRBJ1-1; D gene ambiguous. CDR1 is SEHNR and CDR2 is FQNEAQ in the germline V gene (reference sequence). The CDR3 has 12 amino acids. The CDR3 nucleotides are TGTGCCAGCAGCTTCAGGAACTCTGAAGCTTTCTTT. It encodes CASSFRNSEAFF.

In this sample, this clonotype turned up many times. This chain joins TRBV12-3 or TRBV12-4 and TRBJ2-7; 8 nucleotides align to TRBD1. The CDR3 extends over 15 amino acids. Losses at the gene ends were 5 bases for V and 4 bases for J; bases not matched to a gene: 10. This CDR3 reads CASSPYRGEGYEQYF. The CDR3 DNA follows: TGTGCCAGCAGTCCCTACAGGGGGGAAGGGTACGAGCAGTACTTC.

This clonotype showed up just a few times. The CDR3 is CASNSVATNEKLFF. The CDR3 bases are TGTGCCAGTAACTCGGTTGCAACTAATGAAAAACTGTTTTTT. The chain combines TRBV19 with TRBJ1-4; D is undetermined. Germline CDR1 reads LNHDA; CDR2 reads SQIVND (reference sequence). Trimming cost V 7 bases and J 0 bases, with 9 bases left between them. The CDR3 has 14 residues.

This clonotype was found many times. DNA for the CDR3: TGTGCCAGCAGTGCAATTACAGGAGCTACCTACGAGCAGTACTTC. It is translated as CASSAITGATYEQYF. This chain uses TRBV6-1 with TRBJ2-7, with D perhaps matching TRBD1 (5 bases). This CDR3 spans 15 amino acids. CDR1 and CDR2 from the germline V gene are MNHNS and SASEGT. The V end was cut by 4 bases, the J end by 2 bases, with 15 bases between.

This clonotype came up many times. This chain connects TRBV23-1 to TRBJ2-7; D call uncertain. TRBV23-1 is placed among ORFs of uncertain function. V dropped 2 bases and J dropped 0 bases, with 8 bases sitting between them. The CDR3 length is 14 residues. The CDR3 is CASSQSISSYEQYF. The CDR3 DNA follows: TGCGCCAGCAGTCAAAGTATCAGCTCCTACGAGCAGTACTTC.

This clonotype was found many times. The genes are TRBV7-2 and TRBJ2-3; D may match TRBD1 or TRBD2 (5 bases each). This CDR3 spans 13 amino acids. The V gene's germline CDR1 is SGHTA and CDR2 FQGNSA. Trimming pared 8 bases from V and 2 bases from J, leaving 11 bases between. The CDR3 spells CASPWGNTDTQYF. As DNA, the CDR3 is TGTGCCAGCCCGTGGGGGAACACAGATACGCAGTATTTT.

This clonotype came up many times. The chain carries TRBV10-2 and TRBJ1-5; 7 nucleotides agree with TRBD1. Germline values: CDR1 WSHSY, CDR2 SAAADI. The V gene end was trimmed by 3 bases and the J gene end by 5 bases; junction bases not matched to a gene: 4. The CDR3 length is 14 residues. The CDR3 bases are TGCGCCAGCAGTGAAGGACAGGCGCATCAGCCCCAGCATTTT. Translated, it gives CASSEGQAHQPQHF.

This clonotype showed up many times. For the CDR3, the DNA is TGTGCCAGCAGCTTTGGCAGGGAGTACGGCTACACCTTC. This encodes CASSFGREYGYTF. V and J are TRBV7-9 and TRBJ1-2; maybe TRBD1 (5 bases). The length of the CDR3 is 13 residues. V was shortened by 3 bases and J by 8 bases, with 13 bases between the two germline ends. Germline V CDR1 and CDR2: SEHNR, FQNEAQ (reference sequence).

In its sample, this clonotype was seen many times. The chain combines TRBV6-2 or TRBV6-3 with TRBJ1-6, with TRBD1 as a possible D gene (5 bases). V lost 4 bases to trimming and J lost 14 bases, with 15 bases between them. Germline CDR1 MNHEY, CDR2 SVGEGT. The CDR3 has 13 amino acids. The CDR3 protein is CASSSGTPVALHF. CDR3 in DNA: TGTGCCAGCAGTTCCGGGACTCCGGTGGCCCTCCACTTT.

The gene calls are TRBV7-2 and TRBJ2-7, with 8 nucleotides matching TRBD2. This CDR3 has 15 amino acids. The J segment lost 5 bases and the V segment lost 5 bases, leaving 11 bases of the junction unmatched. Germline CDR1 is SGHTA and CDR2 is FQGNSA. The DNA for the CDR3 is TGTGCCAGCAGCCCCCACGGACTAGCTTTAAACGAGCAGTACTTC. Protein product: CASSPHGLALNEQYF.

This clonotype was picked up many times. The chain uses TRBV7-2 and TRBJ2-7; weak D call: TRBD2 (6 bases). Germline V gives CDR1 SGHTA, CDR2 FQGNSA. The ends were cut back, 0 bases at V and 0 bases at J, with 9 bases in the middle. There are 15 residues in the CDR3. The DNA for the CDR3 is TGTGCCAGCAGCTTAGCGGGGGGATTCTCCTACGAGCAGTACTTC. It encodes CASSLAGGFSYEQYF.

Only a few counts were recorded for this clonotype. J is TRBJ2-2 and V is TRBV5-5; no clear D. Germline V gene data show CDR1 as SGHKS and CDR2 as YYEKEE (reference sequence). Deletions cut 4 bases from V and 7 bases from J, with 11 bases between. This CDR3 is built from 13 residues. This chain's CDR3 is CASSRPGGGELFF. Here the CDR3 DNA reads TGTGCCAGCAGCCGCCCGGGCGGCGGGGAGCTGTTTTTT. Full variable domain (rest looked up from reference TRBV5-5 and TRBJ2-2): DAGVTQSPTHLIKTRGQQVTLRCSPISGHKSVSWYQQVLGQGPQFIFQYYEKEERGRGNFPDRFSARQFPNYSSELNVNALLLGDSALYLCASSRPGGGELFFGEGSRLTVL.

This clonotype has only a few counts. This rearrangement joins TRBV7-2 to TRBJ2-7, with a weak D call TRBD1 (5 bases). Germline V gene sequence: CDR1 SGHTA, CDR2 FQGNSA. V was shortened by 3 bases and J by 4 bases, with 13 bases between the two germline ends. There are 14 residues in the CDR3. The CDR3 nucleotides are TGTGCCAGCAGCTTGCAGGGAAGCTTATACGAGCAGTACTTC. Its translation: CASSLQGSLYEQYF.

This clonotype was counted only a few times. The CDR3 loop is CASSGPRGVGYTF. CDR3 DNA: TGTGCCAGCAGCGGCCCTAGAGGGGTTGGCTACACCTTC. V is TRBV9 and J is TRBJ1-2, with D possibly matching TRBD1 (5 bases). This CDR3 spans 13 amino acids. The germline V gene has CDR1 SGDLS and CDR2 YYNGEE. Trimming removed 3 bases from V and 7 bases from J, with 13 bases in between. The full variable domain, with the rest looked up from reference TRBV9 and TRBJ1-2, is DSGVTQTPKHLITATGQRVTLRCSPRSGDLSVYWYQQSLDQGLQFLIQYYNGEERAKGNILERFSAQQFPDLHSELNLSSLELGDSALYFCASSGPRGVGYTFGSGTRLTVV.

This clonotype was counted a few times. This chain joins TRBV4-3 and TRBJ1-2; D is ambiguous. Looked up from germline, CDR1 is LGHNA and CDR2 is YSLEER. The CDR3 has 14 residues. The germline V and J ends were trimmed by 1 base and 2 bases, with 8 bases remaining between them. CDR3 nucleotide sequence: TGCGCCAGCAGCCAAGCCCTACAGAACTATGGCTACACCTTC. Translation gives CASSQALQNYGYTF.

This clonotype was found many times. This chain connects TRBV7-2 to TRBJ2-3, with TRBD2 matching over 7 bases. Per germline, CDR1 SGHTA and CDR2 FQGNSA. With V trimmed by 4 bases and J by 0 bases, 4 bases remained unmatched. This CDR3 contains 15 residues. CDR3 sequence reads: CASSSSGVSTDTQYF. The CDR3 nucleotides are TGTGCCAGCAGCTCAAGCGGGGTTAGCACAGATACGCAGTATTTT. The full variable domain, its missing parts supplied by reference TRBV7-2 and TRBJ2-3, is GAGVSQSPSNKVTEKGKDVELRCDPISGHTALYWYRQSLGQGLEFLIYFQGNSAPDKSGLPSDRFSAERTGGSVSTLTIQRTQQEDSAVYLCASSSSGVSTDTQYFGPGTRLTVL.

Remarks on this clonotype: Germline and junction disagree at one end, which may indicate a read error. This chain joins TRBV7-2 and TRBJ2-3; a possible D gene is TRBD2 (6 bases). Germline CDR1 and CDR2: SGHTA and FQGNSA. The CDR3 extends over 14 amino acids. Here the CDR3 reads CASSHGEVADTQYF. The CDR3 DNA reads TGTGCCAGCAGCCACGGGGAGGTAGCAGATACCCAGTATTTT.

This clonotype came up many times. This sequence joins TRBV7-2 and TRBJ1-3, with a tentative D call TRBD1 (5 bases). There are 16 residues in the CDR3. CDR1 is SGHTA, CDR2 FQGNSA, per germline. The ends were cut back, 3 bases at V and 0 bases at J, with 12 bases in the middle. The CDR3 region is CASSLRGPRSGNTIYF. Here the CDR3 DNA reads TGTGCCAGCAGCTTGAGGGGACCCCGCTCTGGAAACACCATATATTTT.

The sample holds many counts of this clonotype. This chain connects TRBV9 to TRBJ2-1; D may be TRBD2 (6 bases). Germline V gives CDR1 SGDLS, CDR2 YYNGEE. The CDR3 has 14 residues. The V end was cut by 0 bases, the J end by 3 bases, with 7 bases between. The CDR3 region is CASSVATSYNEQFF. CDR3 DNA sequence: TGTGCCAGCAGCGTAGCGACTAGCTACAATGAGCAGTTCTTC.

The chain joins TRBV7-9 to TRBJ1-3; a weak D match, TRBD1 (5 bases). The CDR3 loop spans 13 amino acids. The V and J ends lost 10 bases and 0 bases respectively, with 10 bases between them. The germline CDR1 and CDR2 sequences are SEHNR and FQNEAQ (reference sequence). In nucleotides, the CDR3 is TGTGCCACCCCAAGGGGCTCTGGAAACACCATATATTTT. Its translation: CATPRGSGNTIYF.

This clonotype was seen at least ten times. This chain uses TRBV12-5 with TRBJ1-1; no clear D. CDR3 length: 15 amino acids. From germline, CDR1 is LGHNT and CDR2 FRNRAP. V gave up 1 base and J gave up 5 bases, with 14 bases separating them. CDR3 DNA: TGTGCTAGTGGTTTGGCGGGAGTTGTGGCAACTGAAGCTTTCTTT. This translates into CASGLAGVVATEAFF.

This clonotype has at least ten counts. This chain links TRBV6-5 with TRBJ1-1; D is ambiguous. Trimming removed 4 bases from V and 5 bases from J, with 14 bases in between. The CDR3 totals 14 residues. Germline V gives CDR1 MNHEY, CDR2 SVGAGI. CDR3 amino acids: CASSSVRGGTEAFF. The DNA for the CDR3 is TGTGCCAGCAGTTCAGTGAGAGGTGGGACTGAAGCTTTCTTT.

This clonotype was counted ten times or more. This sequence joins TRBV7-3 and TRBJ1-2, with 9 positions matching TRBD1. CDR1 and CDR2 from the germline V gene are SGHTA and FQGTGA. The CDR3 has 15 amino acids. V shed 4 bases and J 6 bases; nucleotides not matched to a gene: 9. The CDR3 here is CASSSSNGQGNGYTF. DNA for the CDR3: TGTGCCAGCAGCTCCTCCAACGGACAGGGGAATGGCTACACCTTC.

The table lists this clonotype with many counts. The rearrangement links TRBV4-3 to TRBJ2-7, with D possibly TRBD2 on 5 matching bases. V lost 3 bases and J lost 2, with 17 bases in between. There are 16 residues in the CDR3. Germline CDR1 is LGHNA and CDR2 is YSLEER. CDR3 residues: CASSHEEGAPTYEQYF. The CDR3 DNA follows: TGCGCCAGCAGCCATGAAGAGGGCGCACCAACCTACGAGCAGTACTTC.

This clonotype was recorded many times. The chain is built from TRBV11-2 and TRBJ1-6, with D perhaps TRBD1 (6 bases). Deletions cut 3 bases from V and 8 bases from J, with 14 bases between. Germline loops: CDR1 SGHAT, CDR2 FQNNGV. This CDR3 comprises 15 residues. The CDR3 DNA reads as TGTGCCAGCAGCTTGGATAACAGGGTATATTCACCCCTCCACTTT. This gives the protein CASSLDNRVYSPLHF.